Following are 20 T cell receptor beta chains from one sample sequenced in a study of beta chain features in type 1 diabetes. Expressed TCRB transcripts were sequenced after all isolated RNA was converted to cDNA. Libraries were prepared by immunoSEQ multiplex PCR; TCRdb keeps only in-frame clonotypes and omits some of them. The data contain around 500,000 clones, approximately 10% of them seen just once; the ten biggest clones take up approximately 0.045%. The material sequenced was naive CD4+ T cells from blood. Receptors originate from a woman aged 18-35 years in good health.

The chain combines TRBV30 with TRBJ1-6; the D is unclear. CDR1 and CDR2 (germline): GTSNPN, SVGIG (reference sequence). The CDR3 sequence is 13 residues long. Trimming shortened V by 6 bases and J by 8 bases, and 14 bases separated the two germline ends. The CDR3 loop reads CACKKVWDSPLHF. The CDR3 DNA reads TGTGCCTGCAAGAAGGTGTGGGATTCACCCCTCCACTTT.

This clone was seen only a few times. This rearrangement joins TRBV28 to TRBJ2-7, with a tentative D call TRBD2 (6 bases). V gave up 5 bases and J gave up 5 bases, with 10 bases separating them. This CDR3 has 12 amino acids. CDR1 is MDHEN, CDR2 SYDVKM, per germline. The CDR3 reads CASSAWGDEQYV. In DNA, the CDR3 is TGTGCCAGCAGTGCCTGGGGGGACGAGCAGTACGTC.

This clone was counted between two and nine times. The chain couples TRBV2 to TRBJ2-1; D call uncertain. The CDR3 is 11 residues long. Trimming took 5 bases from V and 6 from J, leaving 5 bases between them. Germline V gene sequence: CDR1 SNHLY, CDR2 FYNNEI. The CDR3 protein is CASSLRNEQFF. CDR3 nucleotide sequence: TGTGCCAGCAGTCTGCGCAATGAGCAGTTCTTC.

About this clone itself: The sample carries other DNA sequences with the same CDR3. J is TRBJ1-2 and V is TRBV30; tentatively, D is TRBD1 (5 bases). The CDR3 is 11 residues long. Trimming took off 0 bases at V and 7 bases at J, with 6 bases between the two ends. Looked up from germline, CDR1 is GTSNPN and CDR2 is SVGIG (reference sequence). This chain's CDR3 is CAWSVGGGYTF. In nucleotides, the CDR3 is TGTGCCTGGAGTGTTGGGGGTGGCTACACCTTC.

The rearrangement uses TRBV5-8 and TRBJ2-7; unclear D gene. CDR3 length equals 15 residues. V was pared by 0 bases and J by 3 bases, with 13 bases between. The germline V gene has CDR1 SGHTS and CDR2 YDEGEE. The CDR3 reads CASSLDRVRVYEQYV. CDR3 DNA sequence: TGTGCCAGCAGCTTGGATCGTGTTCGAGTCTACGAGCAGTACGTC.

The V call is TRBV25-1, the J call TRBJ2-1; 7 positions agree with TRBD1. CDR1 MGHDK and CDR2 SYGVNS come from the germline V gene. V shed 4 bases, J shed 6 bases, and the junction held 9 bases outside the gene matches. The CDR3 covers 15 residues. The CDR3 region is CASSGPGTASNEQFF. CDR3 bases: TGTGCCAGCAGTGGACCCGGGACAGCAAGCAATGAGCAGTTCTTC.

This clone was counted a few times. DNA for the CDR3: TGTGCCAGCAGCTTTGGATTAGCGGGAGGTGGCTACGAGCAGTACTTC. It translates to CASSFGLAGGGYEQYF. V gene TRBV7-9 combines with J gene TRBJ2-7, with 10 bases matching TRBD2. The ends lost 3 bases at V and 3 bases at J; junction bases unmatched: 8. The CDR3 is 16 amino acids. Germline V gene data show CDR1 as SEHNR and CDR2 as FQNEAQ (reference sequence).

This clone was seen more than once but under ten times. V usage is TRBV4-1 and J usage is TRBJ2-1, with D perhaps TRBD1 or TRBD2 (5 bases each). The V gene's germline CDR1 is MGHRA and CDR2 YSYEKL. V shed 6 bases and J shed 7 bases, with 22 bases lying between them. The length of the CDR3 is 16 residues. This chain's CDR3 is CASRYDPGTPENEQFF. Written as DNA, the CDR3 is TGCGCCAGCAGGTATGACCCAGGGACGCCTGAAAATGAGCAGTTCTTC.

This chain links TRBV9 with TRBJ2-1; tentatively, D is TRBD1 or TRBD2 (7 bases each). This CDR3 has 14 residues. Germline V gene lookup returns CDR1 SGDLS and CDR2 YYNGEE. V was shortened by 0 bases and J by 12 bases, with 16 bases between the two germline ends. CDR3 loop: CASSVAGEGTVQFF. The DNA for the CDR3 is TGTGCCAGCAGCGTAGCTGGGGAGGGGACAGTGCAGTTCTTC.

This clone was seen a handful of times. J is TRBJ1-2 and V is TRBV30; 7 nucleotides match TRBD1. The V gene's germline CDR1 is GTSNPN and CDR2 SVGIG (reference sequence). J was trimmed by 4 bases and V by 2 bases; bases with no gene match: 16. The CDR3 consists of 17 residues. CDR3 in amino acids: CAWSLISYRGPTYGYTF. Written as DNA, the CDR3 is TGTGCCTGGAGTCTAATAAGTTACAGGGGACCGACCTATGGCTACACCTTC.

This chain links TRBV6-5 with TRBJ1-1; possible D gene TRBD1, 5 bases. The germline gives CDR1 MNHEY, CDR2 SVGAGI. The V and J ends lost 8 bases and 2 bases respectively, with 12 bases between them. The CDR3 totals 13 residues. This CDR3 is CASGRGFNTEAFF. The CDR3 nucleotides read TGTGCCAGCGGAAGGGGATTCAACACTGAAGCTTTCTTT.

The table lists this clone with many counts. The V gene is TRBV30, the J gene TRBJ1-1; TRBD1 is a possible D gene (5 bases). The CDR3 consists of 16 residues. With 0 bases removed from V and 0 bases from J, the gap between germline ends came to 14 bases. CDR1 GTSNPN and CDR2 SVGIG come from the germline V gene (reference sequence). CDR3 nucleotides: TGTGCCTGGAGTGTCCTATGGGGCAGTATGAACACTGAAGCTTTCTTT. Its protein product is CAWSVLWGSMNTEAFF.

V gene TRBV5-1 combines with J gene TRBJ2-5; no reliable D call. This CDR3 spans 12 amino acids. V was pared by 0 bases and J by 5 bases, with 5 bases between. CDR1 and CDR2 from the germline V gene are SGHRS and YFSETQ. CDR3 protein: CASSLAVETQYF. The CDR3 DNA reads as TGCGCCAGCAGCTTGGCCGTGGAGACCCAGTACTTC.

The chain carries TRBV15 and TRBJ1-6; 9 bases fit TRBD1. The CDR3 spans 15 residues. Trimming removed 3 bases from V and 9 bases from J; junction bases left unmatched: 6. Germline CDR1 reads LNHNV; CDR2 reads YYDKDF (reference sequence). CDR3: CATSRTTGGSSPLHF. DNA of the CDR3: TGTGCCACCAGCAGGACGACAGGGGGGAGTTCACCCCTCCACTTT.

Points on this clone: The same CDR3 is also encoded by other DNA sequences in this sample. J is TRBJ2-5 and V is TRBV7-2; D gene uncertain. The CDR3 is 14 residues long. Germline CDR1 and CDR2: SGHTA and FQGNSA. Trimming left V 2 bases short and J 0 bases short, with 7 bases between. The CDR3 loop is CASSLSAYQETQYF. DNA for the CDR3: TGTGCCAGCAGCTTAAGCGCGTACCAAGAGACCCAGTACTTC.

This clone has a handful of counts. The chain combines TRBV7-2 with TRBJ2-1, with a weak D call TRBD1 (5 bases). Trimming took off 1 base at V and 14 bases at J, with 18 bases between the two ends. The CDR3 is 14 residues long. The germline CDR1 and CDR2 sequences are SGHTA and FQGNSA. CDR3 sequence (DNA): TGTGCCAGCAGCTTAGAGAGAATAACAGGTTTGGAGTTCTTC. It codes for CASSLERITGLEFF.

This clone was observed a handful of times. The CDR3 DNA is TGCGCCAGCAGCCAAGCAGCTGCGGGAGACTCCTACGAGCAGTACTTC. Protein product: CASSQAAAGDSYEQYF. The rearrangement uses TRBV4-3 and TRBJ2-7; 7 nucleotides line up with TRBD2. Trimming at V came to 1 base and at J to 0 bases, leaving 6 bases not matched to a gene. CDR3 length equals 16 residues. The germline V gene has CDR1 LGHNA and CDR2 YSLEER.

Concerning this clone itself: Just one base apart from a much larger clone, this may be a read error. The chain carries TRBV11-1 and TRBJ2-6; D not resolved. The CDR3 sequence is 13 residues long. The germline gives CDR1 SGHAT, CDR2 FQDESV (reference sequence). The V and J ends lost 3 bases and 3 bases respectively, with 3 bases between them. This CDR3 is CASSLGGANVLTF. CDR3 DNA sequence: TGTGCCAGCAGCTTGGGTGGGGCCAACGTCCTGACTTTC.

The CDR3 DNA reads TGCGCCAGCAGCTTGGCCGCTAGCGCCCGACCATACGAGCAGTTCTTC. Translated: CASSLAASARPYEQFF. This chain connects TRBV5-1 to TRBJ2-1, with a possible D match to TRBD2 (6 bases). Deletions cut 0 bases from V and 10 bases from J, with 20 bases between. Germline assignment: CDR1 SGHRS and CDR2 YFSETQ. The CDR3 consists of 16 residues.

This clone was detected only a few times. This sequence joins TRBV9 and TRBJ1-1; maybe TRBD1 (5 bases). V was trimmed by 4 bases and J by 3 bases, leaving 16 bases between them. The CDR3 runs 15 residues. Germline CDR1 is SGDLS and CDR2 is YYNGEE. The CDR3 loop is CASSPRQRGDTEAFF. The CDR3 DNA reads TGTGCCAGCAGCCCTCGACAGAGAGGGGACACTGAAGCTTTCTTT.